This is a list of T cell receptor beta chains from one sample in a study of blood T cell repertoires in COVID-19. Here immunoSEQ multiplex PCR was the method, and the copy in TCRdb shows in-frame clones only, minus some. The sample lists about 250,000 clones, roughly 89% occurring once. Sample: peripheral blood. The receptors derive from a man aged 25-45 years with acute or convalescent COVID-19. Both conserved end residues are trimmed from each CDR3. Each record gives: V gene, J gene, CDR3 protein.

>TRBV2|TRBJ2-2
ASSDTFSNTGELF
>TRBV30|TRBJ2-7
AWSGASGRYEQY
>TRBV7-3|TRBJ2-3
ASSSGTSGTDTQY
>TRBV18|TRBJ1-4
ASSPRPPGDVGEKLF
>TRBV19|TRBJ2-7
ASSTGTGSYEQY
>TRBV29-1|TRBJ2-5
SVVGGVETQY
>TRBV4-1|TRBJ1-4
ASSPVEGAGEKLF
>TRBV4-1|TRBJ1-1
ASSQDLNRANTEAF
>TRBV18|TRBJ2-5
ASSQIARKETQY
>TRBV28|TRBJ1-1
ASSLIENTEAF
>TRBV9|TRBJ2-5
ASSVGTARYQETQY
>TRBV5-1|TRBJ1-2
ASSQDSSHGYT
>TRBV28|TRBJ1-4
ASIKLTGTNEKLF
>TRBV11-2|TRBJ1-1
ASSSRISAF
>TRBV4-2|TRBJ1-4
ASSRGQINEKLF
>TRBV2|TRBJ2-5
ASSMQRLTDRQETQY
>TRBV30|TRBJ1-2
AWGQRGNYGYT
>TRBV5-6|TRBJ1-5
ASSLGYVSAQH
>TRBV18|TRBJ2-7
ASSTGTDYEQY
>TRBV5-4|TRBJ2-2
ASSTGLAGGPGTGELF
>TRBV4-2|TRBJ2-2
ASSPRTGLNAGELF
>TRBV7-9|TRBJ2-2
ASSLGLGDGKRAGELF
>TRBV7-3|TRBJ1-2
ASSLNPQALKY
>TRBV4-1|TRBJ2-7
ASSQVPGLSYEQY